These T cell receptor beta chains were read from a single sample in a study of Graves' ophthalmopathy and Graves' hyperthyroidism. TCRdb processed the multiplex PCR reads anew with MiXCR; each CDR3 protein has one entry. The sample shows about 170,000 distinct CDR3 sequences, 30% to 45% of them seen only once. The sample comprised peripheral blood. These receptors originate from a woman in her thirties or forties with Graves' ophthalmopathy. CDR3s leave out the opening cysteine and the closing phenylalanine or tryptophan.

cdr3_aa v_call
ASSQDRETGNQPQH TRBV4-1
ASNRHTSNQPQH TRBV27
ASSLLHTYEQY TRBV12-3/TRBV12-4
ASTLTSGLGETQY TRBV28
ASSLSRRISNQPQH TRBV28
ASSSLGSGANVLT TRBV27
ASSQQGAHSPLH TRBV7-2
ASGLNGGDNQPQH TRBV6-2/TRBV6-3
ASLDRGLSYEQY TRBV6-6
ASSPGTGASRSYT TRBV28
ASSSNRVLETQY TRBV7-2
ASSLTGQGANTGELF TRBV7-8
ASRSIQGVNNQPQH TRBV6-2/TRBV6-3
ASSSMTGPYEQY TRBV27
ASITGGGEQY TRBV6-1
ASTTGRWEGETQY TRBV27
SVESFAGLDTGELF TRBV29-1
ASRDPRGSNQPQH TRBV12-3/TRBV12-4
ASSLLSSGGETQY TRBV7-7
ASSLELSYNTEAF TRBV5-6
ASSGVLPAATEAF TRBV7-9
ASSPVVWVGNEAF TRBV18
ASSLQGLSEQY TRBV12-3/TRBV12-4
ASRPGQTYGYT TRBV6-2/TRBV6-3
ASSPTLETQY TRBV11-2
ASSLQGAEQY TRBV6-5
ASSLRLAGVVGANVLT TRBV27